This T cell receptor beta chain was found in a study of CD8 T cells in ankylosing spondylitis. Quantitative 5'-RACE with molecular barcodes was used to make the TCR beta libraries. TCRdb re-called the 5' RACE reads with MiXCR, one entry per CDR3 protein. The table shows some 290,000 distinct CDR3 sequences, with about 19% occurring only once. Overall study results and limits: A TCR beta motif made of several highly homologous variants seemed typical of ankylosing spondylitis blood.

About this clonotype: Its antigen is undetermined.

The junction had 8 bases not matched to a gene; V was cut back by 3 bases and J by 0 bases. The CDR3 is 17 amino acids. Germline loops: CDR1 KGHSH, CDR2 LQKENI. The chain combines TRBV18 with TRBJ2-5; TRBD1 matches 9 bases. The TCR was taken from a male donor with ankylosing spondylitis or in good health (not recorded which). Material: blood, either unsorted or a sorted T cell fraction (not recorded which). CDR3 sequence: CASSPTHRDRDQETQYF. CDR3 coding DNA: TGTGCCAGCTCACCGACTCACCGGGACAGGGACCAAGAGACCCAGTACTTC.